A single sample gave rise to the 32 T cell receptor beta chains below, sequenced in a study of blood T cell repertoires in COVID-19 (dated by TCRdb to the early 2020s). Libraries were built with the immunoSEQ multiplex PCR assay. The table comes from immuneACCESS by way of TCRdb, which keeps in-frame sequences with V and J called. Part of the clones is missing from these tables; in studies checked, under half for an unresolved V gene and the rest for unknown reasons. The sample profile shows a few hundred thousand clones; over 65% of them were found once. The ten top clones hold 2.5% to 4% of the sample. The sequencing input was peripheral blood. The receptors originated from a woman older than 75 with acute or convalescent COVID-19.

This chain connects TRBV9 to TRBJ1-2, with D uncertain. The CDR3 totals 15 residues. V was trimmed by 2 bases and J by 2 bases, leaving 13 bases between them. The V gene's germline CDR1 is SGDLS and CDR2 YYNGEE. This chain's CDR3 is CASSVGKGGNYGYTF. The CDR3 region has the DNA TGTGCCAGCAGCGTCGGAAAGGGCGGGAACTATGGCTACACCTTC.

J is TRBJ1-1 and V is TRBV27; D may be TRBD1 (5 bases). Germline CDR1 reads MNHEY; CDR2 reads SMNVEV (reference sequence). The V gene lost 6 bases and the J gene lost 7 bases, with 12 bases spanning the gap. The CDR3 extends over 12 amino acids. The DNA of the CDR3 is TGTGCCAGCAGCCGATGGGGGGGTGAAGCTTTCTTT. Its translation is CASSRWGGEAFF.

The chain employs TRBV9 and TRBJ2-7; D may be TRBD2 (5 bases). The CDR3 is 14 residues long. The germline CDR1 and CDR2 sequences are SGDLS and YYNGEE. V lost 0 bases to trimming and J lost 1 base, with 8 bases between them. The DNA of the CDR3 is TGTGCCAGCAGCGTAGGGTGGGAGTCCTACGAGCAGTACTTC. This sequence encodes CASSVGWESYEQYF. Based on the CDR3 plus reference TRBV9 and TRBJ2-7, the full variable domain is DSGVTQTPKHLITATGQRVTLRCSPRSGDLSVYWYQQSLDQGLQFLIQYYNGEERAKGNILERFSAQQFPDLHSELNLSSLELGDSALYFCASSVGWESYEQYFGPGTRLTVT.

This chain uses TRBV5-5 with TRBJ2-7, with 7 bases lining up with TRBD2. The trim removed 2 bases at V and 5 bases at J, leaving 10 bases unmatched. The CDR3 loop spans 15 amino acids. Germline V gene data show CDR1 as SGHKS and CDR2 as YYEKEE (reference sequence). The CDR3 loop reads CASSFGSGIVNEQYF. For the CDR3, the DNA is TGTGCCAGCAGCTTCGGAAGCGGGATTGTAAACGAGCAGTACTTC.

The V and J genes are TRBV7-9 and TRBJ1-2; the D gene is possibly TRBD1 (5 bases). There are 13 residues in the CDR3. Germline lookup yields CDR1 SEHNR and CDR2 FQNEAQ (reference sequence). V lost 4 bases, J lost 7 bases, and 13 bases lay in between. CDR3 nucleotide sequence: TGTGCCAGCAGCTATCAGGGATTCCTTGGCTACACCTTC. This translates into CASSYQGFLGYTF.

This clone was recorded a few times. The chain carries TRBV3-1 (or the pseudogene TRBV3-2) and TRBJ1-3, with 8 bases that match TRBD1. The length of the CDR3 is 14 residues. Germline lookup yields CDR1 LGHDT and CDR2 YNNKEL (reference sequence). V was pared by 4 bases and J by 8 bases, with 7 bases of the junction left unmatched. CDR3 residues: CASSPGQGTDTIYF. For the CDR3, the DNA is TGTGCCAGCAGCCCAGGACAGGGTACAGACACCATATATTTT.

This clone was seen just once. The V call is TRBV7-9, the J call TRBJ1-2; 11 bases are a match to TRBD1. The ends lost 5 bases at V and 3 bases at J; junction bases unmatched: 5. CDR1 is SEHNR and CDR2 is FQNEAQ in the germline V gene (reference sequence). The CDR3 has 15 residues. The CDR3 DNA reads TGTGCCAGCAGCCCGGGACAGGGGGGCCACTATGGCTACACCTTC. Protein product: CASSPGQGGHYGYTF.

This clone was found a few times. CDR3 residues: CASGLGDRGQPQHF. Here the CDR3 DNA reads TGTGCTAGTGGTTTGGGGGACAGGGGGCAGCCCCAGCATTTT. The chain couples TRBV12-5 to TRBJ1-5; 11 bases are shared with TRBD1. CDR3 length: 14 residues. V gave up 1 base and J gave up 7 bases; unmatched junction bases: 0. CDR1 is LGHNT and CDR2 is FRNRAP in the germline V gene.

The table lists this clone with many counts. This chain links TRBV6-5 with TRBJ1-6, with D unresolved. Trimming took off 2 bases at V and 9 bases at J, with 8 bases between the two ends. The CDR3 covers 13 residues. Per germline, CDR1 MNHEY and CDR2 SVGAGI. In DNA, the CDR3 is TGTGCCAGCAGTTACCGGCGGGTTTCACCCCTCCACTTT. This sequence encodes CASSYRRVSPLHF.

The chain joins TRBV6-5 to TRBJ2-7; tentatively, D is TRBD1 (5 bases). Trimming cost V 7 bases and J 4 bases, with 17 bases left between them. Germline V gives CDR1 MNHEY, CDR2 SVGAGI. The CDR3 is 14 amino acids. CDR3 DNA sequence: TGTGCCAGCACCCTAGGGGCAGGAATGTACGAGCAGTACTTC. This sequence encodes CASTLGAGMYEQYF.

This sequence joins TRBV7-2 and TRBJ1-2, with unresolved D. V dropped 1 base and J dropped 1 base, with 10 bases sitting between them. The length of the CDR3 is 15 residues. Germline V gives CDR1 SGHTA, CDR2 FQGNSA. The DNA for the CDR3 is TGTGCCAGCAGCTTAGTTTACGGGGTTAACTATGGCTACACCTTC. Amino acids: CASSLVYGVNYGYTF.

The table lists this clone with a count of one. The chain carries TRBV6-2 or TRBV6-3 and TRBJ1-5; 10 bases agree with TRBD1. With 5 bases clipped from V and 7 bases from J, the junction kept 5 bases outside the gene matches. Germline V gives CDR1 MNHEY, CDR2 SVGEGT. The CDR3 extends over 14 amino acids. DNA for the CDR3: TGTGCCAGCAGTGGGACAGGGGCTTTACAGCCCCAGCATTTT. Residues: CASSGTGALQPQHF.

The CDR3 protein is CASSLPGAAYEQYF. CDR3 bases: TGTGCCAGCAGCCTACCAGGGGCGGCCTACGAGCAGTACTTC. The V gene is TRBV3-1 (or the pseudogene TRBV3-2), the J gene TRBJ2-7; D perhaps matches TRBD1 (6 bases). V was cut by 4 bases and J by 2 bases, with 12 bases left in between. This CDR3 has 14 amino acids. Germline lookup yields CDR1 LGHDT and CDR2 YNNKEL (reference sequence).

The gene calls are TRBV3-1 (or the pseudogene TRBV3-2) and TRBJ1-2; 7 bases agree with TRBD1. The CDR3 spans 17 residues. Trimming removed 4 bases from V and 5 bases from J; junction bases left unmatched: 16. From germline, CDR1 is LGHDT and CDR2 YNNKEL (reference sequence). The CDR3 sequence is CASSLSLPQGTLYGYTF. The CDR3 DNA reads as TGTGCCAGCAGCCTCAGCCTTCCACAGGGGACTCTTTATGGCTACACCTTC.

The chain combines TRBV15 with TRBJ2-1, with D tentatively TRBD2 (5 bases). There are 14 residues in the CDR3. V was shortened by 1 base and J by 4 bases, with 8 bases between the two germline ends. Germline CDR1 is LNHNV and CDR2 is YYDKDF (reference sequence). The CDR3 loop reads CATSRVRVYNEQFF. DNA for the CDR3: TGTGCCACCAGCAGAGTGCGGGTATACAATGAGCAGTTCTTC.

The chain combines TRBV6-1 with TRBJ2-3; TRBD2 aligns across 15 bases. V was clipped by 0 bases and J by 5 bases; unmatched bases: 0. This CDR3 comprises 16 residues. Germline values: CDR1 MNHNS, CDR2 SASEGT. This CDR3 is CASSEAGLAGGDTQYF. The CDR3 DNA sequence: TGTGCCAGCAGTGAAGCGGGACTAGCGGGAGGAGATACGCAGTATTTT.

The chain carries TRBV7-9 and TRBJ2-2; TRBD2 matches 7 bases. The CDR3 contains 14 residues. Germline V gives CDR1 SEHNR, CDR2 FQNEAQ (reference sequence). V trimming: 0 bases; J trimming: 6 bases; junction bases outside the gene matches: 1. CDR3 sequence: CASSLAGRAGELFF. The DNA of the CDR3 is TGTGCCAGCAGCTTAGCAGGGAGGGCCGGGGAGCTGTTTTTT.

This rearrangement joins TRBV4-3 to TRBJ2-2, with TRBD1 as a possible D gene (5 bases). This CDR3 is 16 amino acids long. The germline V gene encodes CDR1 LGHNA and CDR2 YSLEER. The V gene lost 3 bases and the J gene lost 2 bases, with 13 bases spanning the gap. The CDR3 region is CASSQAPQGNTGELFF. The DNA for the CDR3 is TGCGCCAGCAGCCAGGCCCCCCAGGGTAACACCGGGGAGCTGTTTTTT.

This clone was counted only a few times. The chain carries TRBV5-5 and TRBJ1-5; D is unresolved. The germline CDR1 and CDR2 sequences are SGHKS and YYEKEE (reference sequence). With 6 bases removed from V and 6 bases from J, the gap between germline ends came to 19 bases. The CDR3 extends over 15 amino acids. CDR3 sequence reads: CASTRGEVASQPQHF. CDR3 sequence (DNA): TGTGCCAGCACCCGGGGTGAGGTGGCCTCTCAGCCCCAGCATTTT.

The table lists this clone with a count of one. V usage is TRBV6-5 and J usage is TRBJ1-4; possible D gene TRBD1, 6 bases. Trimming took off 6 bases at V and 7 bases at J, with 15 bases between the two ends. The CDR3 is made up of 14 amino acids. From germline, CDR1 is MNHEY and CDR2 SVGAGI. CDR3 amino acids: CASSNRELGEKLFF. The DNA for the CDR3 is TGTGCCAGCAGCAACAGGGAGTTGGGTGAAAAACTGTTTTTT.

The chain is built from TRBV25-1 and TRBJ2-2; TRBD1 matches at 7 bases. V lost 4 bases to trimming and J lost 5 bases; unmatched junction nucleotides: 7. The CDR3 is made up of 15 amino acids. Germline V lookup: CDR1 MGHDK, CDR2 SYGVNS. CDR3: CASSGQGGITGELFF. Here the CDR3 DNA reads TGTGCCAGCAGTGGACAGGGTGGGATAACCGGGGAGCTGTTTTTT.

In its sample, this clone was seen once. The V call is TRBV5-4, the J call TRBJ2-5, with 8 bases identical to TRBD1. CDR1 and CDR2 (germline): SGHNT, YYREEE (reference sequence). The CDR3 runs 15 residues. V trimming: 4 bases; J trimming: 3 bases; junction bases outside the gene matches: 8. CDR3 bases: TGTGCCAGCAGCCCTGGCGGACAGGGCAAAGAGACCCAGTACTTC. This encodes CASSPGGQGKETQYF.

The chain carries TRBV29-1 and TRBJ2-1, with 8 bases aligning to TRBD1. Germline V gives CDR1 SQVTM, CDR2 ANQGSEA. V was pared by 1 base and J by 2 bases, with 4 bases of the junction left unmatched. The CDR3 consists of 15 residues. CDR3 in DNA: TGCAGCGTTGAAGGGGCAGGGGGCGCCTACAATGAGCAGTTCTTC. Its translation: CSVEGAGGAYNEQFF.

The J gene is TRBJ1-2, the V gene TRBV6-1; 9 positions match TRBD1. The junction had 14 bases not matched to a gene; V was cut back by 3 bases and J by 12 bases. Germline CDR1 reads MNHNS; CDR2 reads SASEGT. The CDR3 sequence is 15 residues long. This chain's CDR3 is CASSDSGQGWGKDTF. CDR3 nucleotide sequence: TGTGCCAGCAGTGATTCGGGACAGGGTTGGGGGAAAGACACCTTC.

The chain links TRBV9 to TRBJ1-1; no clear D. V lost 0 bases and J lost 10, with 16 bases in between. The CDR3 loop spans 14 amino acids. Looked up from germline, CDR1 is SGDLS and CDR2 is YYNGEE. The CDR3 nucleotides are TGTGCCAGCAGCGTAGACAGCGGATCCGGTGGAGCTTTCTTT. Residues: CASSVDSGSGGAFF.

This chain uses TRBV19 with TRBJ2-1; 9 bases align to TRBD1. The germline CDR1 and CDR2 sequences are LNHDA and SQIVND (reference sequence). J was trimmed by 7 bases and V by 3 bases; bases with no gene match: 7. CDR3 size: 15 residues. This CDR3 is CASSMWTGERNEQFF. The CDR3 nucleotides are TGTGCCAGTAGTATGTGGACAGGGGAGAGGAATGAGCAGTTCTTC.

The genes are TRBV7-2 and TRBJ1-1; D perhaps matches TRBD1 (5 bases). This CDR3 contains 15 residues. Germline lookup yields CDR1 SGHTA and CDR2 FQGNSA. Trimming took 2 bases from V and 1 from J, leaving 11 bases between them. The CDR3 loop reads CASSLNPTANTEAFF. Written as DNA, the CDR3 is TGTGCCAGCAGCTTAAATCCGACAGCGAACACTGAAGCTTTCTTT.

The chain carries TRBV27 and TRBJ2-1; the match to TRBD2 covers 12 bases. The CDR3 sequence is 16 residues long. Per the germline V gene, CDR1 is MNHEY and CDR2 is SMNVEV (reference sequence). V shed 4 bases, J shed 6 bases, and the junction held 7 bases outside the gene matches. CDR3 sequence (DNA): TGTGCCAGCAGTTCTAGCGGGAGGGTGTCGGTCAATGAGCAGTTCTTC. It translates to CASSSSGRVSVNEQFF.

V usage is TRBV7-2 and J usage is TRBJ1-6; perhaps TRBD1 as D (5 bases). This CDR3 has 15 residues. Deletions cut 3 bases from V and 7 bases from J, with 13 bases between. Germline CDR1 and CDR2: SGHTA and FQGNSA. The CDR3 nucleotides are TGTGCCAGCAGCTTGGTTTTGGGGCCCAATTCACCCCTCCACTTT. It translates to CASSLVLGPNSPLHF.

CDR3 sequence: CASSLGPAGSTDTQYF. CDR3 sequence (DNA): TGTGCCAGCAGCTTAGGACCAGCGGGTAGCACAGATACGCAGTATTTT. The chain links TRBV7-9 to TRBJ2-3; maybe TRBD2 (6 bases). V lost 1 base, J lost 0 bases, and 11 bases lay in between. CDR1 is SEHNR, CDR2 FQNEAQ, per germline (reference sequence). The CDR3 is 16 residues long.

The chain uses TRBV9 and TRBJ1-5; 9 bases fit TRBD1. The CDR3 is 15 residues long. Germline loops: CDR1 SGDLS, CDR2 YYNGEE. Losses at the gene ends were 3 bases for V and 2 bases for J; bases not matched to a gene: 3. The chain's CDR3 is CASSAGQGRNQPQHF. CDR3 sequence (DNA): TGTGCCAGCAGCGCGGGACAGGGTCGCAATCAGCCCCAGCATTTT.

This clone came up a few times. The rearrangement links TRBV18 to TRBJ1-2, with D possibly being TRBD1 (6 bases). The CDR3 length is 15 residues. The germline V gene encodes CDR1 KGHSH and CDR2 LQKENI. V gave up 0 bases and J gave up 0 bases, with 8 bases separating them. Written as DNA, the CDR3 is TGTGCCAGCTCACCACCCCGACAGGCTAACTATGGCTACACCTTC. Translation gives CASSPPRQANYGYTF. Filled out from reference TRBV18 and TRBJ1-2, the complete variable domain reads NAGVMQNPRHLVRRRGQEARLRCSPMKGHSHVYWYRQLPEEGLKFMVYLQKENIIDESGMPKERFSAEFPKEGPSILRIQQVVRGDSAAYFCASSPPRQANYGYTFGSGTRLTVV.